The T cell receptor (beta chain) described here comes from a study of radiotherapy plus CTLA-4 blockade in lung cancer. Regarding the study as a whole: An expansion of tumor-derived TCR clones occurred in blood after radiotherapy plus ipilimumab.

Patients with chemo-refractory metastatic non-small-cell lung cancer received focal radiation plus CTLA-4 blockade with ipilimumab. Assay used: immunoSEQ multiplex PCR; TCRdb lists only in-frame clones, some missing. The sample lists about 68,000 clones; around 80% were seen once. As to this clone: Its specificity is unknown. The junction departs from germline at one end; a sequencing error may be responsible.

This CDR3 has 16 residues. Germline CDR1 reads SGHTA; CDR2 reads FQGNSA. The chain employs TRBV7-2 and TRBJ1-1; D is perhaps TRBD1 (5 bases). This TCR was sampled from a human donor with non-small cell lung cancer who had a complete response to radiotherapy plus ipilimumab. Specimen: peripheral blood, collected from a patient treated with radiotherapy plus ipilimumab. The CDR3 region has the DNA TGTGCCAGCAGCTTAGAGGGGTTACGGGTGAATACTGAAGCTTTCTTT. It encodes CASSLEGLRVNTEAFF.